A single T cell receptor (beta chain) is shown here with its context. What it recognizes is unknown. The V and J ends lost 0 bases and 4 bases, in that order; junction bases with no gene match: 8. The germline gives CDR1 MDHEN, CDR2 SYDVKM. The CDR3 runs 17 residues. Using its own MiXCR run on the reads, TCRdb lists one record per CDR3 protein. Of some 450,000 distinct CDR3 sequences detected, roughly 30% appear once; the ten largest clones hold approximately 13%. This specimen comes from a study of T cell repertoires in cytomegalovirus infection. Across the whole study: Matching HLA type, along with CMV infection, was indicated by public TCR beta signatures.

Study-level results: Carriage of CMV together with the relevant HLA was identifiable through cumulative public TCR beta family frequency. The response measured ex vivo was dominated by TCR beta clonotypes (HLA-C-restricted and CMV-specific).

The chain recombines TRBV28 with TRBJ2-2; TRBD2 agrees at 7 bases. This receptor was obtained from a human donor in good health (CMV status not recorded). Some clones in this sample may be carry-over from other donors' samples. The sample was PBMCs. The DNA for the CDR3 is TGTGCCAGCAGTTTATGGAGCGGGGTTCTTGGCACCGGGGAGCTGTTTTTT. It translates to CASSLWSGVLGTGELFF.